These 20 T cell receptor beta chains share one sample of origin, sequenced in a study of cytomegalovirus exposure and HLA in healthy donors. PCR primers comprised 60 Vbeta and 13 Jbeta primers. Produced via immunoSEQ multiplex PCR; TCRdb's table is partial and in-frame only. The repertoire holds around 150,000 clones, with 80% as singletons. Sequencing was done on a sample of PBMCs. Source of these receptors: a male donor in good health and CMV-seronegative.

The J gene is TRBJ2-7, the V gene TRBV10-3; D is perhaps TRBD1 (6 bases). V lost 8 bases, J lost 5 bases, and 10 bases lay in between. The CDR3 length is 11 residues. Germline lookup yields CDR1 ENHRY and CDR2 SYGVKD. CDR3 nucleotides: TGTGCCATCCGGGACATCCACGAGCAGTACTTC. Protein product: CAIRDIHEQYF.

The rearrangement joins TRBV5-6 to TRBJ1-5, with D unclear. Germline assignment: CDR1 SGHDT and CDR2 YYEEEE. CDR3 length: 13 residues. V lost 4 bases and J lost 4, with 9 bases in between. CDR3: CASSLGSNQPQHF. CDR3 bases: TGTGCCAGCAGCCTTGGGAGTAATCAGCCCCAGCATTTT.

The chain carries TRBV27 and TRBJ2-7; 8 bases are shared with TRBD1. Per germline, CDR1 MNHEY and CDR2 SMNVEV (reference sequence). V dropped 6 bases and J dropped 7; count of bases not matched to a gene: 14. CDR3 length equals 15 residues. In DNA, the CDR3 is TGTGCCAGCAGCCCCTCCCCCGGACAGGGAACGGAGCAGTACTTC. It codes for CASSPSPGQGTEQYF.

The chain recombines TRBV6-5 with TRBJ1-1; no clear D. From germline, CDR1 is MNHEY and CDR2 SVGAGI. This CDR3 has 12 residues. Trimming stripped 5 bases from V and 1 base from J, with 5 bases between. The CDR3 DNA reads as TGTGCCAGCAGTGTCAGGAACACTGAAGCTTTCTTT. Amino acid sequence: CASSVRNTEAFF.

This sequence joins TRBV28 and TRBJ1-1, with D tentatively TRBD1 (6 bases). CDR1 is MDHEN and CDR2 is SYDVKM in the germline V gene. The germline V and J ends were trimmed by 3 bases and 5 bases, with 13 bases remaining between them. The CDR3 covers 14 residues. The CDR3 nucleotides read TGTGCCAGCAGTTTCGACGGGGGGCGAACTGAAGCTTTCTTT. This encodes CASSFDGGRTEAFF. Based on the CDR3 plus reference TRBV28 and TRBJ1-1, the full variable domain is DVKVTQSSRYLVKRTGEKVFLECVQDMDHENMFWYRQDPGLGLRLIYFSYDVKMKEKGDIPEGYSVSREKKERFSLILESASTNQTSMYLCASSFDGGRTEAFFGQGTRLTVV.

The V and J genes are TRBV5-1 and TRBJ1-2; D possibly corresponds to TRBD1 (6 bases). Per the germline V gene, CDR1 is SGHRS and CDR2 is YFSETQ. The CDR3 runs 15 residues. V was trimmed by 4 bases and J by 3 bases, leaving 16 bases between them. Here the CDR3 DNA reads TGCGCCAGCAGCCAAAACCCGGCAGGGGACTATGGCTACACCTTC. Amino acid sequence: CASSQNPAGDYGYTF.

Notes on this clone: Other DNA sequences from this sample encode an identical CDR3 as well. This CDR3 is CASSPSSGNTIYF. CDR3 bases: TGTGCCAGCTCACCGTCGTCCGGAAACACCATATATTTT. This chain joins TRBV18 and TRBJ1-3, with D unresolved. The V gene lost 3 bases and the J gene lost 4 bases, with 7 bases spanning the gap. The CDR3 runs to 13 residues. CDR1 and CDR2 (germline): KGHSH, LQKENI.

As to this clone: One end of the junction does not line up with germline, which may come from a read error. As DNA, the CDR3 is TGTGCCAGCAGTTTATCATGGAACCAGGGAATCATTTTCTTC. Translation: CASSLSWNQGIIFF. V gene TRBV27 combines with J gene TRBJ2-7, with D perhaps matching TRBD1 (5 bases). The CDR3 totals 14 residues. Per the germline V gene, CDR1 is MNHEY and CDR2 is SMNVEV (reference sequence).

The chain links TRBV6-5 to TRBJ2-7; D may be TRBD2 (5 bases). The CDR3 covers 16 residues. From germline, CDR1 is MNHEY and CDR2 SVGAGI. Deletions cut 4 bases from V and 0 bases from J, with 16 bases between. CDR3 nucleotides: TGTGCCAGCAGTTCCCTAGCTATCTCGAGCTCCTACGAGCAGTACTTC. Translation: CASSSLAISSSYEQYF.

The rearrangement links TRBV11-3 to TRBJ2-3, with 8 bases matching TRBD2. V shed 4 bases and J 6 bases; nucleotides not matched to a gene: 12. This CDR3 spans 16 amino acids. The germline gives CDR1 SGHNT, CDR2 YENEEA. The CDR3 DNA sequence: TGTGCCAGCAGCTCTACAGCGGGGACTAGGGCCGATACGCAGTATTTT. Encoded protein: CASSSTAGTRADTQYF.

The rearrangement uses TRBV5-1 and TRBJ2-7, with TRBD1 identical over 9 bases. Germline V gene lookup returns CDR1 SGHRS and CDR2 YFSETQ. This CDR3 is 15 amino acids long. Trimming removed 0 bases from V and 5 bases from J; junction bases left unmatched: 6. CDR3 region: CASSLGGDRVHEQYF. The CDR3 DNA sequence: TGCGCCAGCAGCTTGGGAGGGGACAGGGTCCACGAGCAGTACTTC. The whole variable domain, remainder taken from reference TRBV5-1 and TRBJ2-7, is KAGVTQTPRYLIKTRGQQVTLSCSPISGHRSVSWYQQTPGQGLQFLFEYFSETQRNKGNFPGRFSGRQFSNSRSEMNVSTLELGDSALYLCASSLGGDRVHEQYFGPGTRLTVT.

The chain couples TRBV5-8 to TRBJ1-1, with D hard to call. CDR3 length: 15 residues. Trimming cost V 4 bases and J 0 bases, with 13 bases left between them. Germline V gene data show CDR1 as SGHTS and CDR2 as YDEGEE. CDR3 nucleotides: TGTGCCAGCAGCGCCGCCCAGGTCTTGAACACTGAAGCTTTCTTT. Amino acid sequence: CASSAAQVLNTEAFF.

The table lists this clone with a few counts. The chain employs TRBV2 and TRBJ2-3, with 12 bases fitting TRBD2. Germline V gene lookup returns CDR1 SNHLY and CDR2 FYNNEI. This CDR3 region has 14 residues. V was clipped by 11 bases and J by 3 bases; unmatched bases: 6. The CDR3 DNA reads as TGTGCCGACAGACTAGCGGGGGTGACAGATACGCAGTATTTT. Its translation is CADRLAGVTDTQYF.

V gene TRBV4-2 combines with J gene TRBJ2-1; 9 nucleotides align to TRBD2. The germline CDR1 and CDR2 sequences are LGHNA and YNFKEQ. V lost 3 bases, J lost 0 bases, and 3 bases stayed unmatched. The CDR3 is 16 amino acids. CDR3 region: CASSHLAGSSYNEQFF. The CDR3 DNA reads TGTGCCAGCAGCCACCTAGCGGGGAGCTCCTACAATGAGCAGTTCTTC.

The chain links TRBV10-3 to TRBJ1-2; 9 nucleotides line up with TRBD1. Trimming took 4 bases from V and 3 from J; bases not matched to a gene: 9. The length of the CDR3 is 16 residues. Germline-derived CDR1 and CDR2 are ENHRY and SYGVKD. For the CDR3, the DNA is TGTGCCATCAGTGTAACAGGGGACAGGGCCGACTATGGCTACACCTTC. It is translated as CAISVTGDRADYGYTF.

This rearrangement joins TRBV5-1 to TRBJ1-2; 7 nucleotides agree with TRBD1. The CDR3 totals 18 residues. With 1 base clipped from V and 0 bases from J, the junction kept 12 bases outside the gene matches. Germline values: CDR1 SGHRS, CDR2 YFSETQ. CDR3 bases: TGCGCCAGCAGCTTGATAGTTTACAGGGGCACCCCTAACTATGGCTACACCTTC. This sequence encodes CASSLIVYRGTPNYGYTF. The variable domain in full, completed from reference TRBV5-1 and TRBJ1-2, reads KAGVTQTPRYLIKTRGQQVTLSCSPISGHRSVSWYQQTPGQGLQFLFEYFSETQRNKGNFPGRFSGRQFSNSRSEMNVSTLELGDSALYLCASSLIVYRGTPNYGYTFGSGTRLTVV.

This chain joins TRBV28 and TRBJ2-7, with D possibly TRBD1 on 6 matching bases. Germline CDR1 is MDHEN and CDR2 is SYDVKM. V was pared by 5 bases and J by 4 bases, with 18 bases between. The CDR3 runs to 15 residues. The CDR3 coding sequence is TGTGCCAGCAGTCGCAGGGGTTTAGGCGGGTACGAGCAGTACTTC. The encoded protein is CASSRRGLGGYEQYF. Full variable domain (outside the CDR3, taken from reference TRBV28 and TRBJ2-7): DVKVTQSSRYLVKRTGEKVFLECVQDMDHENMFWYRQDPGLGLRLIYFSYDVKMKEKGDIPEGYSVSREKKERFSLILESASTNQTSMYLCASSRRGLGGYEQYFGPGTRLTVT.

With respect to this clone: The junction departs from germline at one end; a sequencing error may be responsible. The gene calls are TRBV9 and TRBJ2-4; weak D call: TRBD2 (6 bases). The CDR3 loop spans 14 amino acids. Germline V gene data show CDR1 as SGDLS and CDR2 as YYNGEE. DNA for the CDR3: TGTGCCAGCAGCCCCTCGGGACTCCTAAACAGTCAGTACTTC. This encodes CASSPSGLLNSQYF. Full variable domain (remainder filled in from reference TRBV9 and TRBJ2-4): DSGVTQTPKHLITATGQRVTLRCSPRSGDLSVYWYQQSLDQGLQFLIQYYNGEERAKGNILERFSAQQFPDLHSELNLSSLELGDSALYFCASSPSGLLNSQYFGAGTRLSVL.

The gene calls are TRBV5-1 and TRBJ2-2; D gene ambiguous. Trimming pared 3 bases from V and 4 bases from J, leaving 4 bases between. The CDR3 is made up of 12 amino acids. Germline CDR1 is SGHRS and CDR2 is YFSETQ. The CDR3 DNA reads as TGCGCCAGCAGCTCCTTCACCGGGGAGCTGTTTTTT. Its translation: CASSSFTGELFF.

The chain combines TRBV7-8 with TRBJ1-5; TRBD1 might be the D (6 bases). V lost 5 bases and J lost 0, with 14 bases in between. Germline CDR1 SGHVS, CDR2 FQNEAQ. This CDR3 comprises 16 residues. In DNA, the CDR3 is TGTGCCAGCAGCCCATCGGGGGGCTATAGCAATCAGCCCCAGCATTTT. It specifies CASSPSGGYSNQPQHF.